This T cell receptor (beta chain) was identified during a study of CXCR3-negative and CXCR3-positive naive CD8 T cells. To note about this clonotype: Its antigen is as yet unknown.

The study, taken as a whole, reports: The level of CXCR3 expression partially decreased after cryopreservation; the majority of assays used fresh PBMCs. Naive CXCR3-positive cells had TRB CDR3s more hydrophobic than those of CXCR3-negative naive cells.

CDR3 size: 13 residues. CDR1 is SQVTM, CDR2 ANQGSEA, per germline. Naive CD8+ T cells had a CD45RO-CCR7+CD27+CD95- phenotype. Through 5' RACE with UMI labels, the TRB cDNA libraries were prepared. TCRdb re-called the 5' RACE reads; every CDR3 protein appears as one record, without DNA. Its listing shows about 98,000 distinct CDR3 sequences. This TCR derives from a human donor in good health. Some clones in this sample may be carry-over from other donors' samples. The sequenced sample was naive CXCR3+ CD8+ T cells from blood. Subset meaning: CD45RO-CCR7+CD27+CD95- naive CD8+ T cells expressing CXCR3 (TNR3+). The gene calls are TRBV29-1 and TRBJ2-7; the TCRdb D gene call, TRBD1, has no DNA to confirm it. The CDR3 is CSVEQDNSYEQYF.